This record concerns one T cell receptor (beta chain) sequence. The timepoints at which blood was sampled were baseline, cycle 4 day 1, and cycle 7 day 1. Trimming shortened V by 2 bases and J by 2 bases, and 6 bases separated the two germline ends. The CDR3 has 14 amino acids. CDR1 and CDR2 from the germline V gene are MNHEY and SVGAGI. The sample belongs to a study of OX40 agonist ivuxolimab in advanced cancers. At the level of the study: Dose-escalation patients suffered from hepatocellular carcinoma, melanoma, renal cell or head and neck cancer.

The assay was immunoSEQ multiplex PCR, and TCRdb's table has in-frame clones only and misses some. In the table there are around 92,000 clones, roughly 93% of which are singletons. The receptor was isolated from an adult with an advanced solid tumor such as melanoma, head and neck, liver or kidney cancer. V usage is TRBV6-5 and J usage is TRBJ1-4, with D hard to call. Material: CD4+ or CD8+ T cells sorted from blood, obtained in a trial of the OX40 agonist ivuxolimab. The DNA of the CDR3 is TGTGCCAGCAGTTACGCGGGGACTAATGAAAAACTGTTTTTT. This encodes CASSYAGTNEKLFF.